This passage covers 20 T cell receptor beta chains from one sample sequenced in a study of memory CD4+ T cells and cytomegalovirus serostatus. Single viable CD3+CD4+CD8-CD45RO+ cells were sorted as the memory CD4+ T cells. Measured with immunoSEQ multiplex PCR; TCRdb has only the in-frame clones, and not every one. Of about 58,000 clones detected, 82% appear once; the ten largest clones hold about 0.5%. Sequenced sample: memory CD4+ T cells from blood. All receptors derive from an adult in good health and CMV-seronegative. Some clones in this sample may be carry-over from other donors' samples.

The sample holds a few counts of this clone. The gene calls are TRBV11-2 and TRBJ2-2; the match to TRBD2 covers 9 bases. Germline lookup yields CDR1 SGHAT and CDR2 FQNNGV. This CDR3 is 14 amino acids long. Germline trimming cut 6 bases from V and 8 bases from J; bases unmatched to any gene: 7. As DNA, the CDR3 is TGTGCCAGCAGTCCTCTAGCGGGATTAGGGGAGCTGTTTTTT. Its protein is CASSPLAGLGELFF. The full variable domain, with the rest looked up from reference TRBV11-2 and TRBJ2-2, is EAGVAQSPRYKIIEKRQSVAFWCNPISGHATLYWYQQILGQGPKLLIQFQNNGVVDDSQLPKDRFSAERLKGVDSTLKIQPAKLEDSAVYLCASSPLAGLGELFFGEGSRLTVL.

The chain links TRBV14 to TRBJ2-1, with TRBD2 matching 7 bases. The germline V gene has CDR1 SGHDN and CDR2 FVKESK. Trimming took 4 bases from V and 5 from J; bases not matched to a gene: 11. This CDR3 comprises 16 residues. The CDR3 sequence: CASSRFGTSVDNEQFF. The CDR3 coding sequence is TGTGCCAGCAGCCGATTCGGAACTAGCGTCGACAATGAGCAGTTCTTC.

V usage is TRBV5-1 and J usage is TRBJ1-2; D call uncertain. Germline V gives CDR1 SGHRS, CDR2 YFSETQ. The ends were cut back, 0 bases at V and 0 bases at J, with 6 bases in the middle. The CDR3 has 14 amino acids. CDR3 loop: CASSLEKANYGYTF. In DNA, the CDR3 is TGCGCCAGCAGCTTGGAGAAAGCTAACTATGGCTACACCTTC.

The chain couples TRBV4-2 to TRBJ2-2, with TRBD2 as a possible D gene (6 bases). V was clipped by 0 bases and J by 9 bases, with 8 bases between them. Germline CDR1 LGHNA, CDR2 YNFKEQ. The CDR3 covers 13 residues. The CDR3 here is CASSQDRGRELFF. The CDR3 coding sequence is TGTGCCAGCAGCCAAGATCGGGGGAGGGAGCTGTTTTTT.

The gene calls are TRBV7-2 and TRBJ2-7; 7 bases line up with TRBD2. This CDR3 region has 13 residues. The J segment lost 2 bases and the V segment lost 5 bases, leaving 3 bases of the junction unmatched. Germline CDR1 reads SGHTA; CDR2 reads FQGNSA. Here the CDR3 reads CASSRGTTYEQYF. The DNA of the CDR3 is TGTGCCAGCAGCCGGGGGACTACCTACGAGCAGTACTTC.

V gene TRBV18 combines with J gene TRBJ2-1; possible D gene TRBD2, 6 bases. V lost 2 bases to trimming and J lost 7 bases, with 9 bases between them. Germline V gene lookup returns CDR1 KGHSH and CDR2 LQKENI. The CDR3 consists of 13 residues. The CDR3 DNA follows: TGTGCCAGCTCACCAAGGGCGGGGAATGAGCAGTTCTTC. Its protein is CASSPRAGNEQFF.

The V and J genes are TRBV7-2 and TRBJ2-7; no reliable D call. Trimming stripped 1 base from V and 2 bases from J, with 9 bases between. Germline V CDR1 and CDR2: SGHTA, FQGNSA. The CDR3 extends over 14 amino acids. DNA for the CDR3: TGTGCCAGCAGCTTAGGTTTCCTTACCTACGAGCAGTACTTC. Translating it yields CASSLGFLTYEQYF.

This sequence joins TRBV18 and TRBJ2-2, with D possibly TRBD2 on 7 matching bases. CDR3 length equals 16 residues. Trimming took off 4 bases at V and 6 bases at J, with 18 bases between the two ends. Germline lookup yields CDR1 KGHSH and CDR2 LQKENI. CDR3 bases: TGTGCCAGCTCACAGAGTACAGGGACTATCGCCGGGGAGCTGTTTTTT. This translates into CASSQSTGTIAGELFF.

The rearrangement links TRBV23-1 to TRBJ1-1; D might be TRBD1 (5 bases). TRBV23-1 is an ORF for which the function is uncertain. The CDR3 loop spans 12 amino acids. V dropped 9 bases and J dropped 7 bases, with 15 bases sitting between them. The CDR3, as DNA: TGCGCCAGTTCAGGAGCCGGGGGTGAAGCTTTCTTT. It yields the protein CASSGAGGEAFF.

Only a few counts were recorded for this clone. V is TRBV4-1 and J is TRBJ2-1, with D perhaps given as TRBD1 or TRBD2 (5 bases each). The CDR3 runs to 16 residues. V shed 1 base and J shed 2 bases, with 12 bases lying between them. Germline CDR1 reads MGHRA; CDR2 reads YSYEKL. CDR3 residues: CASSQGSRGAYNEQFF. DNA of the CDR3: TGCGCCAGCAGCCAAGGGTCGAGAGGGGCCTACAATGAGCAGTTCTTC.

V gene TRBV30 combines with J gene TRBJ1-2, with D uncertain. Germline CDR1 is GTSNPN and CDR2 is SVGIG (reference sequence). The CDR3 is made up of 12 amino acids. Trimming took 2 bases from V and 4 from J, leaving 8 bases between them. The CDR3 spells CAWSRSFYGYTF. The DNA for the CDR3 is TGTGCCTGGAGTCGGTCCTTCTATGGCTACACCTTC.

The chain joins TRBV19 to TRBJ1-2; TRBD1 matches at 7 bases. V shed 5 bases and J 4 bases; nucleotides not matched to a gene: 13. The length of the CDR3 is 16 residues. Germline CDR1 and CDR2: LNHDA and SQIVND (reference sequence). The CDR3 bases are TGTGCCAGTAGTCCGGCGGTTGCACAGGGGCCCTATGGCTACACCTTC. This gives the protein CASSPAVAQGPYGYTF.

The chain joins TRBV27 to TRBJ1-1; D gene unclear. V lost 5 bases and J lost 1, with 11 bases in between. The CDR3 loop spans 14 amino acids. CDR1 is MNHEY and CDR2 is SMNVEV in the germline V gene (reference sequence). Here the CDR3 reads CASSPARENTEAFF. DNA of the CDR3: TGTGCCAGCAGTCCCGCGAGGGAGAACACTGAAGCTTTCTTT.

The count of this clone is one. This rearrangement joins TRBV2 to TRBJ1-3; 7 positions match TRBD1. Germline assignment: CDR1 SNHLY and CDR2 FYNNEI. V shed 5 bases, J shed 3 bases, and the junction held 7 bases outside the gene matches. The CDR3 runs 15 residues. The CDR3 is CASSPHRGSGNTIYF. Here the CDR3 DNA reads TGTGCCAGCAGTCCCCACAGGGGTAGTGGAAACACCATATATTTT.

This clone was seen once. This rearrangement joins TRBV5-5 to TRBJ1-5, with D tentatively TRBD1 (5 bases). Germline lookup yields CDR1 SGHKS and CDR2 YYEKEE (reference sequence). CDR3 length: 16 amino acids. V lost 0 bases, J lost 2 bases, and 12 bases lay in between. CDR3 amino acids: CASSLAGGLGNQPQHF. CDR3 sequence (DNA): TGTGCCAGCAGCTTGGCCGGGGGTCTCGGCAATCAGCCCCAGCATTTT. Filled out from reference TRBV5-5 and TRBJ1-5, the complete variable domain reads DAGVTQSPTHLIKTRGQQVTLRCSPISGHKSVSWYQQVLGQGPQFIFQYYEKEERGRGNFPDRFSARQFPNYSSELNVNALLLGDSALYLCASSLAGGLGNQPQHFGDGTRLSIL.

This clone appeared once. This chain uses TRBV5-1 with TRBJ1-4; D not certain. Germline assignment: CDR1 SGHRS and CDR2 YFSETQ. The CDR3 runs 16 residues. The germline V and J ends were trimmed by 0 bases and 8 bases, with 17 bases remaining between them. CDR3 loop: CASSLGVPSLGEKLFF. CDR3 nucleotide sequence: TGCGCCAGCAGCTTGGGAGTCCCGTCTCTTGGGGAAAAACTGTTTTTT.

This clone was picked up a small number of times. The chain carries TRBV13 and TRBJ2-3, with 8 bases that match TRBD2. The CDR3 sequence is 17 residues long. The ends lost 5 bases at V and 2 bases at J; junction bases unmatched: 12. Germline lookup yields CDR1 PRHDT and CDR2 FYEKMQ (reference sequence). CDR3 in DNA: TGTGCCAGCAGCGCCCGGGGGGCGGGAGGTTTCACAGATACGCAGTATTTT. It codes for CASSARGAGGFTDTQYF.

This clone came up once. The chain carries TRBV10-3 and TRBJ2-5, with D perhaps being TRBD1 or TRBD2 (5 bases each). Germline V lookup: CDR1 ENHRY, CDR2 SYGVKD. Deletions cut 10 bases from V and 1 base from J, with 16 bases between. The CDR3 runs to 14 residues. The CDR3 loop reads CANSRAGTQETQYF. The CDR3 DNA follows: TGTGCCAACTCAAGGGCCGGGACCCAAGAGACCCAGTACTTC.

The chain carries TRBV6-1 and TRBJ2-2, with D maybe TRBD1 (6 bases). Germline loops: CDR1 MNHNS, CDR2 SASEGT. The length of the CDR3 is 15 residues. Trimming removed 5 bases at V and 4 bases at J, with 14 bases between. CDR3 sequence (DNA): TGTGCCAGCAGTCCAATGACAGGTTCCACCGGGGAGCTGTTTTTT. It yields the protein CASSPMTGSTGELFF.

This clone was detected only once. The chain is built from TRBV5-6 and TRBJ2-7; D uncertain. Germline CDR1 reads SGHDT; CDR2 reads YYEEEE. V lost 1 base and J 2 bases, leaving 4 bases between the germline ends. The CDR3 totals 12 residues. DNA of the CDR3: TGTGCCAGCAGCTTGACTACCTACGAGCAGTACTTC. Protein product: CASSLTTYEQYF. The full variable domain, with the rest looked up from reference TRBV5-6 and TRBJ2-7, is DAGVTQSPTHLIKTRGQQVTLRCSPKSGHDTVSWYQQALGQGPQFIFQYYEEEERQRGNFPDRFSGHQFPNYSSELNVNALLLGDSALYLCASSLTTYEQYFGPGTRLTVT.